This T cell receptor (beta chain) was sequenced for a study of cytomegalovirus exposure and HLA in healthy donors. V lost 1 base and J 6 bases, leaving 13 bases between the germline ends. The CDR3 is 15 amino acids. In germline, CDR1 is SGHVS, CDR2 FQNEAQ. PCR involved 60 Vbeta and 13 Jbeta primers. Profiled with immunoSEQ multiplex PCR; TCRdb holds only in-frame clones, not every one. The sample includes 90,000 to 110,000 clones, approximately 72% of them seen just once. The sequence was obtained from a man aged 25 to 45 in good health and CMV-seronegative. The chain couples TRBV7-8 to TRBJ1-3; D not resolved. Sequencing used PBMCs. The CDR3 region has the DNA TGTGCCAGCAGCTTAGGACCTGGCCAGGCAAACACCATATATTTT. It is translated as CASSLGPGQANTIYF.